This passage covers 18 T cell receptor beta chains from one sample sequenced in a study of cytomegalovirus exposure and HLA in healthy donors. The PCR contained 60 Vbeta and 13 Jbeta primers. TCRdb's copy holds only in-frame clones and misses some; the assay was immunoSEQ multiplex PCR. This table holds 200,000 to 300,000 clones, 70% to 90% found once. Specimen: PBMCs. The receptors come from a middle-aged woman in good health and CMV-seropositive.

The CDR3 bases are TGTGCCAGCAGCTTAATTATCCGGGAGGACAAGTACAATGAGCAGTTCTTC. Its protein product is CASSLIIREDKYNEQFF. This rearrangement joins TRBV7-9 to TRBJ2-1; 7 bases map to TRBD2. Trimming cost V 2 bases and J 4 bases; bases outside gene matches: 11. Germline V lookup: CDR1 SEHNR, CDR2 FQNEAQ (reference sequence). The CDR3 has 17 residues.

The V call is TRBV13, the J call TRBJ2-1; maybe TRBD1 (7 bases). Per the germline V gene, CDR1 is PRHDT and CDR2 is FYEKMQ (reference sequence). V lost 8 bases and J 6 bases, leaving 14 bases between the germline ends. The CDR3 has 13 residues. In DNA form, the CDR3 reads TGTGCCAGCCAGGGGGGTTTAAGCAATGAGCAGTTCTTC. This codes for CASQGGLSNEQFF.

The table lists this clone with a few counts. J is TRBJ2-7 and V is TRBV5-6; 9 bases are shared with TRBD2. Trimming at V came to 1 base and at J to 4 bases, leaving 12 bases not matched to a gene. There are 17 residues in the CDR3. Germline V gene lookup returns CDR1 SGHDT and CDR2 YYEEEE. The CDR3: CASSLISGRIQSYEQYF. The CDR3 bases are TGTGCCAGCAGCTTGATCAGCGGGAGGATCCAGAGTTACGAGCAGTACTTC.

The rearrangement uses TRBV5-6 and TRBJ2-1; 8 nucleotides match TRBD2. CDR3 size: 15 residues. Germline loops: CDR1 SGHDT, CDR2 YYEEEE. The V and J ends lost 4 bases and 6 bases, in that order; junction bases with no gene match: 9. This CDR3 reads CASSLSGTTRNEQFF. In DNA, the CDR3 is TGTGCCAGCAGCCTTAGCGGGACGACCCGCAATGAGCAGTTCTTC.

This clone was seen a few times. V is TRBV6-1 and J is TRBJ2-5; a possible D gene is TRBD1 (7 bases). This CDR3 has 14 residues. V was trimmed by 6 bases and J by 2 bases, leaving 13 bases between them. Germline V gene sequence: CDR1 MNHNS, CDR2 SASEGT. The CDR3: CASRGGQIQETQYF. The CDR3 DNA reads TGTGCCAGCAGGGGGGGACAGATTCAAGAGACCCAGTACTTC.

Worth noting for this clone: The junction departs from the called germline gene at one end, perhaps through a read error. The chain uses TRBV6-1 and TRBJ2-4, with D possibly TRBD1 on 5 matching bases. This CDR3 spans 17 amino acids. Looked up from germline, CDR1 is MNHNS and CDR2 is SASEGT. The CDR3 sequence is CASSEFEISGAKNSQYF. CDR3 DNA: TGTGCCAGCAGTGAATTCGAGATTAGTGGGGCCAAAAACAGTCAGTACTTC.

The V call is TRBV23-1, the J call TRBJ1-1, with 10 bases that match TRBD1. TRBV23-1 counts as an open reading frame of uncertain function. Losses at the gene ends were 4 bases for V and 5 bases for J; bases not matched to a gene: 19. This CDR3 spans 19 amino acids. The CDR3 here is CASSRTMIRDRGGGTEAFF. CDR3 bases: TGCGCCAGCAGTCGAACAATGATCCGGGACAGGGGTGGGGGGACTGAAGCTTTCTTT.

The chain recombines TRBV9 with TRBJ2-3, with 15 positions matching TRBD2. The CDR3 sequence is 21 residues long. Germline lookup yields CDR1 SGDLS and CDR2 YYNGEE. V trimming: 4 bases; J trimming: 2 bases; junction bases outside the gene matches: 17. CDR3 residues: CASSPRPGTSGRSHYTDTQYF. For the CDR3, the DNA is TGTGCCAGCAGCCCCCGCCCCGGGACTAGCGGGAGGTCCCATTACACAGATACGCAGTATTTT.

This rearrangement joins TRBV18 to TRBJ2-7; D is possibly TRBD2 (6 bases). V dropped 2 bases and J dropped 3 bases, with 14 bases sitting between them. CDR3 size: 15 residues. Looked up from germline, CDR1 is KGHSH and CDR2 is LQKENI. CDR3 loop: CASSPLGGHLYEQYF. The DNA for the CDR3 is TGTGCCAGCTCACCATTGGGGGGTCATCTCTACGAGCAGTACTTC.

This clone was counted between two and nine times. The V gene is TRBV5-4, the J gene TRBJ2-7; 9 bases line up with TRBD2. The length of the CDR3 is 15 residues. V shed 0 bases and J 3 bases; nucleotides not matched to a gene: 4. Germline CDR1 SGHNT, CDR2 YYREEE (reference sequence). CDR3 residues: CASSLGGSGSYEQYF. The CDR3 DNA reads as TGTGCCAGCAGCTTGGGGGGTAGCGGGAGCTACGAGCAGTACTTC.

The rearrangement joins TRBV2 to TRBJ2-7; tentative D call: TRBD2 (5 bases). This CDR3 has 14 residues. In germline, CDR1 is SNHLY, CDR2 FYNNEI. V gave up 6 bases and J gave up 0 bases, with 12 bases separating them. The CDR3 bases are TGTGCCAGCAGGGGGAGAGAAAGCTCCTACGAGCAGTACTTC. It codes for CASRGRESSYEQYF. Full variable domain (remainder filled in from reference TRBV2 and TRBJ2-7): EPEVTQTPSHQVTQMGQEVILRCVPISNHLYFYWYRQILGQKVEFLVSFYNNEISEKSEIFDDQFSVERPDGSNFTLKIRSTKLEDSAMYFCASRGRESSYEQYFGPGTRLTVT.

V usage is TRBV9 and J usage is TRBJ2-6; no reliable D call. V was shortened by 4 bases and J by 0 bases, with 8 bases between the two germline ends. The CDR3 contains 15 residues. Per the germline V gene, CDR1 is SGDLS and CDR2 is YYNGEE. The CDR3 region is CASSSGDSGANVLTF. For the CDR3, the DNA is TGTGCCAGCAGCTCAGGTGACTCTGGGGCCAACGTCCTGACTTTC.

The rearrangement uses TRBV27 and TRBJ2-2; 9 bases are shared with TRBD2. This CDR3 is built from 15 residues. The ends lost 2 bases at V and 7 bases at J; junction bases unmatched: 5. Germline V gene lookup returns CDR1 MNHEY and CDR2 SMNVEV (reference sequence). Here the CDR3 DNA reads TGTGCCAGCAGTTTAGCGGGAGGGCCCGGCGGGGAGCTGTTTTTT. Amino acid sequence: CASSLAGGPGGELFF.

V is TRBV5-8 and J is TRBJ1-1, with 10 bases that match TRBD1. The CDR3 is 15 amino acids. The V segment lost 2 bases and the J segment 5 bases; nucleotides outside the gene matches: 6. Per germline, CDR1 SGHTS and CDR2 YDEGEE. The CDR3 bases are TGTGCCAGCAGCTTCCAAGGGACAGGGGATACTGAAGCTTTCTTT. It translates to CASSFQGTGDTEAFF.

The V gene is TRBV19, the J gene TRBJ1-5; perhaps TRBD1 as D (6 bases). Deletions cut 3 bases from V and 7 bases from J, with 16 bases between. This CDR3 comprises 15 residues. CDR1 and CDR2 from the germline V gene are LNHDA and SQIVND (reference sequence). The CDR3: CASSISQGVGQPQHF. Written as DNA, the CDR3 is TGTGCCAGTAGTATCTCACAGGGAGTAGGACAGCCCCAGCATTTT.

The chain employs TRBV5-1 and TRBJ1-3, with D possibly TRBD1 on 5 matching bases. Germline V gene lookup returns CDR1 SGHRS and CDR2 YFSETQ. CDR3 length equals 13 residues. V shed 4 bases and J shed 7 bases, with 12 bases lying between them. CDR3 nucleotides: TGCGCCAGCAGCGTCGACTGGGGCAACACCATATATTTT. It specifies CASSVDWGNTIYF.

The chain links TRBV19 to TRBJ1-2; D gene uncertain. The V gene lost 5 bases and the J gene lost 8 bases, with 12 bases spanning the gap. In germline, CDR1 is LNHDA, CDR2 SQIVND (reference sequence). This CDR3 is 12 amino acids long. DNA for the CDR3: TGTGCCAGTAGTGGCCCTTCTCGAGGCTACACCTTC. Its protein is CASSGPSRGYTF.

Of note for this clone: Different DNA sequences within this sample yield the same CDR3. The chain links TRBV28 to TRBJ2-2, with D uncertain. The V and J ends lost 4 bases and 2 bases respectively, with 5 bases between them. CDR3 length: 13 amino acids. Per germline, CDR1 MDHEN and CDR2 SYDVKM. The CDR3 bases are TGTGCCAGCAGTTCGACTAACACCGGGGAGCTGTTTTTT. Its protein is CASSSTNTGELFF.